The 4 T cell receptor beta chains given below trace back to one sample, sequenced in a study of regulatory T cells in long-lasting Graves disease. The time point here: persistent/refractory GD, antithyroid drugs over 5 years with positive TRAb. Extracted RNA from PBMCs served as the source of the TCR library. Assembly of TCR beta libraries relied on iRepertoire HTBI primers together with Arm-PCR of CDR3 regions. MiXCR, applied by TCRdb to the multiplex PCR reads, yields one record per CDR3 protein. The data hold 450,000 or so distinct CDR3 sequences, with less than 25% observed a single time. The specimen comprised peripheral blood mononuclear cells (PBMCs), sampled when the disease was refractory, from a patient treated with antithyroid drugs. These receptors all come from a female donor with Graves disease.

Here the CDR3 reads CAGREQGNEQFF. For the CDR3, the DNA is TGTGCCGGCCGGGAGCAAGGCAATGAGCAGTTCTTC. The chain uses TRBV2 and TRBJ2-1; D is perhaps TRBD2 (6 bases). Germline CDR1 reads SNHLY; CDR2 reads FYNNEI. V lost 11 bases to trimming and J lost 6 bases, with 14 bases between them. The CDR3 totals 12 residues.

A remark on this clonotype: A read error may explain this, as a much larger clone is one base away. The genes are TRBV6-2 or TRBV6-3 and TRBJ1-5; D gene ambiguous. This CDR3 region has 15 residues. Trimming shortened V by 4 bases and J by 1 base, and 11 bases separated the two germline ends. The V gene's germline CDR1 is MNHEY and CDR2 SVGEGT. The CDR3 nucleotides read TGTGCCAGCAGTTCAAGGCCCGAAAGCAATCAGCCCCAGCATTTT. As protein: CASSSRPESNQPQHF.

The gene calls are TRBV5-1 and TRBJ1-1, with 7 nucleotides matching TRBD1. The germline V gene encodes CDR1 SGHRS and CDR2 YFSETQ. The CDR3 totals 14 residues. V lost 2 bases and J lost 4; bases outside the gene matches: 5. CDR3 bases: TGCGCCAGCAGCTTACAACAGGGGACCACTGAAGCTTTCTTT. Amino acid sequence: CASSLQQGTTEAFF.

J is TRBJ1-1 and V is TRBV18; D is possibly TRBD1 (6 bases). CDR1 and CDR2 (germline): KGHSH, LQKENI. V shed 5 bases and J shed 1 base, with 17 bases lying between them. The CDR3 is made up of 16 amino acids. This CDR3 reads CASSASYREGNTEAFF. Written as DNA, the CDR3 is TGTGCCAGCTCAGCTTCTTACAGGGAGGGGAACACTGAAGCTTTCTTT. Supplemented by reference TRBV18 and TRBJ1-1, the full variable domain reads NAGVMQNPRHLVRRRGQEARLRCSPMKGHSHVYWYRQLPEEGLKFMVYLQKENIIDESGMPKERFSAEFPKEGPSILRIQQVVRGDSAAYFCASSASYREGNTEAFFGQGTRLTVV.